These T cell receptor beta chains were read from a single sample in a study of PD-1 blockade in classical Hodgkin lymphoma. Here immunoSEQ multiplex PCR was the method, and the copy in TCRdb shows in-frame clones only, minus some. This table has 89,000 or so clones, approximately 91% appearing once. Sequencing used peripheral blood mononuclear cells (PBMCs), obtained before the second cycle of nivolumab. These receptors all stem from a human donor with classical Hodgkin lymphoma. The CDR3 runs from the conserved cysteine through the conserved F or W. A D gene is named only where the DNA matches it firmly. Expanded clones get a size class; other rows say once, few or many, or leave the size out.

DNA: TGTGCCAGCAGCCAAGGCCCCCCAGACAGGGTCTCTGGAAACACCATATATTTT; CDR3: CASSQGPPDRVSGNTIYF; D: TRBD1; length: 18; J: TRBJ1-3; V: TRBV14; size: once
DNA: TGTGCCAGCAGCCACCAGGGCAATCAGCCCCAGCATTTT; CDR3: CASSHQGNQPQHF; D: NA; length: 13; J: TRBJ1-5; V: TRBV27; size: once
DNA: TGTGCCAGCAGCTTGCAAGGACGGCTGGATTCACCCCTCCACTTT; CDR3: CASSLQGRLDSPLHF; D: NA; length: 15; J: TRBJ1-6; V: TRBV7-9; size: NA
DNA: TGCGCCAGCAGCCAACCGCTAGACTCCTCCTACAATGAGCAGTTCTTC; CDR3: CASSQPLDSSYNEQFF; D: NA; length: 16; J: TRBJ2-1; V: TRBV4-1; size: NA
DNA: TGTGCCAGCACGGATCCCAGCGACTTGAACACCGGGGAGCTGTTTTTT; CDR3: CASTDPSDLNTGELFF; D: NA; length: 16; J: TRBJ2-2; V: TRBV9; size: few
DNA: TGTGCCAGTAGTAAGGACAGGAGACAAGAGACCCAGTACTTC; CDR3: CASSKDRRQETQYF; D: TRBD1; length: 14; J: TRBJ2-5; V: TRBV19; size: NA
DNA: TGTGCCTGGAAAAAGGGGGCGGGGGGAGCTTTCTTT; CDR3: CAWKKGAGGAFF; D: TRBD1; length: 12; J: TRBJ1-1; V: TRBV30; size: NA
DNA: TGTGCCAGCAGCCGGGGGGGGGAGAGCTCCTACGAGCAGTACTTC; CDR3: CASSRGGESSYEQYF; D: TRBD2; length: 15; J: TRBJ2-7; V: TRBV6-6; size: NA
DNA: TGTGCCAGTAGTATCTTAGGGGTTACCTCCTACAATGAGCAGTTCTTC; CDR3: CASSILGVTSYNEQFF; D: NA; length: 16; J: TRBJ2-1; V: TRBV19; size: NA
DNA: TGTGCCAGCAGCTTGGATATGAACACTGAAGCTTTCTTT; CDR3: CASSLDMNTEAFF; D: NA; length: 13; J: TRBJ1-1; V: TRBV5-5; size: NA
DNA: TGTGCCAGCAGTGAATGGCCAGGCCTCTTAGGGACTGAAGCTTTCTTT; CDR3: CASSEWPGLLGTEAFF; D: NA; length: 16; J: TRBJ1-1; V: TRBV2; size: NA
DNA: TGCGCCAGCAGCTTGGGATTACTAGCGCAACCTTACAATGAGCAGTTCTTC; CDR3: CASSLGLLAQPYNEQFF; D: TRBD2; length: 17; J: TRBJ2-1; V: TRBV5-1; size: NA
DNA: TGTGCCAGCAGCCCAGGCAGGGGGTTTACGGACACTGAAGCTTTCTTT; CDR3: CASSPGRGFTDTEAFF; D: TRBD1; length: 16; J: TRBJ1-1; V: TRBV13; size: NA
DNA: TGTGCCAGCACCGAGGTGGGTCCCACAGATACGCAGTATTTT; CDR3: CASTEVGPTDTQYF; D: NA; length: 14; J: TRBJ2-3; V: TRBV7-9; size: NA
DNA: TGTGCCTGGACCAACCGCCGGACTAGCGGGGGTCAGGGTGAGCAGTTCTTC; CDR3: CAWTNRRTSGGQGEQFF; D: TRBD2; length: 17; J: TRBJ2-1; V: TRBV30; size: NA